This is a list of T cell receptor beta chains from one sample in a study of T cell responses to AZD1222 COVID-19 vaccine. Sequencing used immunoSEQ multiplex PCR; TCRdb keeps in-frame clones, though not all of them. There are some 110,000 clones in the sample; more than 75% occur only once, and roughly 3.3% lies in the top ten. This specimen consisted of peripheral blood, obtained 28 days after the second dose of the MenACWY control vaccine. These receptors originate from an adult who received the MenACWY meningococcal vaccine as a control. Each CDR3 is given with its conserved first and last residue. Each record gives: clone size, D gene, V gene, J gene, CDR3 DNA, CDR3 protein. D genes are given only for firm matches. Some rows have no size entry. The others give once, few or many, or a class for an expanded clone.

>-|-|TRBV21-1|TRBJ2-7
TGTGCCAGCCCACTCCAAGGTCGGGACTACGAGCAGTACTTC
CASPLQGRDYEQYF
>-|TRBD2|TRBV9|TRBJ2-5
TGTGCCAGCAGCGTAGGTGGGGGCGCAGGCGGACTAGCGGGCTCATTCCAAGAGACCCAGTACTTC
CASSVGGGAGGLAGSFQETQYF
>once|-|TRBV7-8|TRBJ2-7
TGTGCCAGCAGCTTAGGGGGGGACACACCCTACGAGCAGTACTTC
CASSLGGDTPYEQYF
>-|TRBD1|TRBV11-3|TRBJ2-3
TGTGCCAGCAGCTTAGGACAGGGGAGGTTGGATACGCAGTATTTT
CASSLGQGRLDTQYF
>-|TRBD1|TRBV28|TRBJ1-5
TGTGCCAGCAGGTTGGGGACAGCTTATAGCAATCAGCCCCAGCATTTT
CASRLGTAYSNQPQHF
>-|-|TRBV5-1|TRBJ2-1
TGCGCCAGCAGCCTGACCATCGGTGTAGCGCGGGGCTACAATGAGCAGTTCTTC
CASSLTIGVARGYNEQFF
>-|TRBD1|TRBV4-1|TRBJ1-2
TGCGCCAGCAGCCAAGGGACAGGTTGGGCCAACTATGGCTACACCTTC
CASSQGTGWANYGYTF
>-|-|TRBV7-9|TRBJ2-6
TGTGCCAGCAGCTATCCAGGACCGGGGGCTTGGGGGGCCAACGTCCTGACTTTC
CASSYPGPGAWGANVLTF
>-|TRBD2|TRBV27|TRBJ2-1
TGTGCCAGCAGTTTAGAGAGCGGGGGGACTAGGAATGAGCAGTTCTTC
CASSLESGGTRNEQFF
>-|-|TRBV30|TRBJ1-1
TGTGCCTGGAGCCCAGGGTGGTCGAACACTGAAGCTTTCTTT
CAWSPGWSNTEAFF
>many|-|TRBV6-4|TRBJ2-3
TGTGCCAGCAGTGGAGGTGAGGGCACAGATACGCAGTATTTT
CASSGGEGTDTQYF
>-|-|TRBV2|TRBJ1-1
TGTGCCAGCAGTGGTCACGCCGCGAACACTGAAGCTTTCTTT
CASSGHAANTEAFF
>-|-|TRBV27|TRBJ2-6
TGTGCCAGCAGTTCAAGGGGGTTCTCTGGGGCCAACGTCCTGACTTTC
CASSSRGFSGANVLTF
>once|-|TRBV20-1|TRBJ2-7
TGCAGTCCGGGGCCATCCTACGAGCAGTACTTC
CSPGPSYEQYF
>-|-|TRBV7-6|TRBJ1-5
TGTGCCAGCAGCTTAGTCCCGAATGAGCCCCAGCATTTT
CASSLVPNEPQHF
>once|TRBD1|TRBV9|TRBJ2-2
TGTGCCAGCAGCCCCGGACAGGGGTCCTACACCGGGGAGCTGTTTTTT
CASSPGQGSYTGELFF
>-|-|TRBV2|TRBJ2-2
TGTGCCAGCAGGGCCCTCTCGAACACCGGGGAGCTGTTTTTT
CASRALSNTGELFF
>-|-|TRBV7-3|TRBJ2-1
TGTGCCAGCAGCTGGGACACCTCCTACAATGAGCAGTTCTTC
CASSWDTSYNEQFF
>-|-|TRBV4-3|TRBJ1-5
TGCGCCAGCAGCCAAGAGTGGAGTAATCAGCCCCAGCATTTT
CASSQEWSNQPQHF
>-|-|TRBV30|TRBJ2-1
TGTGCCTGGGTAAGCAGGAGCTCCTACAATGAGCAGTTCTTC
CAWVSRSSYNEQFF
>-|TRBD1|TRBV23-1|TRBJ2-3
TGCGCCAGCAGTCAATCGAAGGGAGACAGGGGGCTGCAACGCACAGATACGCAGTATTTT
CASSQSKGDRGLQRTDTQYF
>-|TRBD1|TRBV12-5|TRBJ2-5
TGTGCTAGTGGTAGGGGACAGGGTGCAGAGACCCAGTACTTC
CASGRGQGAETQYF
>-|-|TRBV18|TRBJ1-2
TGTGCCAGCTCACCAAGGCGGGGGGTGGACTATGGCTACACCTTC
CASSPRRGVDYGYTF
>-|-|TRBV4-3|TRBJ1-2
TGCGCCAGCAGCCAAGATGGAGTCGGGGGGGCGGCTAACTATGGCTACACCTTC
CASSQDGVGGAANYGYTF
>-|TRBD1|TRBV28|TRBJ2-7
TGTGCCAGCAGTTACTCCGGGACAGGGTCCTACGAGCAGTACTTC
CASSYSGTGSYEQYF
>-|-|TRBV5-1|TRBJ2-5
TGCGCCAGCAGCTTCTATCAGGAGACCCAGTACTTC
CASSFYQETQYF
>-|-|TRBV11-1|TRBJ2-7
TGTGCCAGCAGCTTAGCGCCTCAGGGTTACTACGAGCAGTACTTC
CASSLAPQGYYEQYF
>few|-|TRBV5-1|TRBJ1-1
TGCGCCAGCAACCCGACAGGGAACACTGAAGCTTTCTTT
CASNPTGNTEAFF
>-|-|TRBV18|TRBJ1-1
TGTGCCAGCTCACTTTCAACCCAGGGTTGGGTGAACACTGAAGCTTTCTTT
CASSLSTQGWVNTEAFF
>-|-|TRBV15|TRBJ1-3
TGTGCCACCAGCAGAGATCCGTCTGGAAACACCATATATTTT
CATSRDPSGNTIYF
>-|TRBD1|TRBV18|TRBJ1-5
TGTGCCAGCTCACCGACGACAGGGGGGGATCAGCCCCAGCATTTT
CASSPTTGGDQPQHF
>-|TRBD2|TRBV7-8|TRBJ2-3
TGTGCCAGCAGTTCTAGCGGGGGGGCCGTAGGCACAGATACGCAGTATTTT
CASSSSGGAVGTDTQYF
>-|TRBD1|TRBV24-1|TRBJ2-2
TGTGCCACCAGTGACACAGGGGGCGGCGGGGAGCTGTTTTTT
CATSDTGGGGELFF
>once|TRBD1|TRBV6-7|TRBJ1-5
TGTGCCAGCAGTTACTCGGTTAAGGGACAGGGAGAGAGGCAGCCCCAGCATTTT
CASSYSVKGQGERQPQHF
>-|-|TRBV7-2|TRBJ1-2
TGTGCCAGCAGTTCCACAGGGAGCGGCTTCTATGGCTACACCTTC
CASSSTGSGFYGYTF
>-|-|TRBV28|TRBJ2-5
TGTGCCAGCAGGACCCAGGGATTGGAGACCCAGTACTTC
CASRTQGLETQYF
>few|TRBD2|TRBV7-2|TRBJ2-7
TGTGCCAGCAGCTTTTCCCGTGTGACTAGCAGTGAGCAGTACTTC
CASSFSRVTSSEQYF
>once|-|TRBV9|TRBJ1-1
TGTGCCAGCAGCGTAGGACAGGACCCCGGAAACACTGAAGCTTTCTTT
CASSVGQDPGNTEAFF
>-|-|TRBV3-1/TRBV3-2|TRBJ1-2
TGTGCCAGCAGCCAAGAATCCACTAGCGGCTACACCTTC
CASSQESTSGYTF